This T cell receptor (beta chain) was documented in a study of blood T cell repertoires in COVID-19. This CDR3 has 14 residues. Germline CDR1 and CDR2: SGHDT and YYEEEE. The junction had 6 bases not matched to a gene; V was cut back by 5 bases and J by 2 bases. Generated by immunoSEQ multiplex PCR, the TCRdb table keeps only in-frame clones and is missing some. Of about 46,000 clones in the sample, approximately 85% were seen once. This TCR derives from a human donor in a cohort sampled during active COVID-19. The donor label of this sample is uncertain. V usage is TRBV5-6 and J usage is TRBJ2-7, with TRBD1 identical over 8 bases. Sequencing was performed on peripheral blood. As DNA, the CDR3 is TGTGCCAGCAGGGACACAGGGGGGACCTACGAGCAGTACTTC. Residues: CASRDTGGTYEQYF. The variable domain in full, completed from reference TRBV5-6 and TRBJ2-7, reads DAGVTQSPTHLIKTRGQQVTLRCSPKSGHDTVSWYQQALGQGPQFIFQYYEEEERQRGNFPDRFSGHQFPNYSSELNVNALLLGDSALYLCASRDTGGTYEQYFGPGTRLTVT.